This section outlines one T cell receptor (beta chain) sequence together with its context. What it binds is unknown. The CDR3 is made up of 13 amino acids. The germline V gene encodes CDR1 MNHEY and CDR2 SVGEGT. V was cut by 0 bases and J by 11 bases, with 13 bases left in between. A second 7 to 11 cycle PCR used barcoded and J-beta primers. A single record per CDR3 protein comes from TCRdb applying MiXCR to the 5' RACE reads. The sample includes about 800,000 distinct CDR3 sequences, around 45% of them seen just once. This sample is drawn from a study of blood T cells in healthy people across ages. Study conclusions and caveats: Any conclusive comparison of naive versus antigen-experienced cells was prevented by using unsorted PBMCs.

This sequence originates from a man aged 80 or over in good health. The chain recombines TRBV6-2 or TRBV6-3 with TRBJ2-5; D gene ambiguous. Source material: blood. The CDR3 loop reads CASSYSAPPEQYF. In DNA form, the CDR3 reads TGTGCCAGCAGTTACTCCGCCCCGCCGGAGCAGTACTTC.